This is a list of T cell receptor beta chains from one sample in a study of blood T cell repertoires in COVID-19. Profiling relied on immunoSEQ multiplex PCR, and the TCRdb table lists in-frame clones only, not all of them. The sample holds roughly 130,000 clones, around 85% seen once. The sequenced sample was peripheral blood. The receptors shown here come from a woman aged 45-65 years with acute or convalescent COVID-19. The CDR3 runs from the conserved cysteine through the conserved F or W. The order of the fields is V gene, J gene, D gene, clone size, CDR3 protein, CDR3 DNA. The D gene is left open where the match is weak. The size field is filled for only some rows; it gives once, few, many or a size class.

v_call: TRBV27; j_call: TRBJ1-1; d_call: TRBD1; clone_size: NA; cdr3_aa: CASRLIQGASTEAFF; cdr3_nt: TGTGCCAGCAGGCTCATACAGGGGGCGAGCACTGAAGCTTTCTTT
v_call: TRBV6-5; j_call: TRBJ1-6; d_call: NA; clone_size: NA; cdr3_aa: CASIKRTVVGSPLHF; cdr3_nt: TGTGCCAGCATTAAACGGACAGTAGTAGGATCACCCCTCCACTTT
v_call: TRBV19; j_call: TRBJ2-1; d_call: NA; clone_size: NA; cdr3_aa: CASSIGIAIYNEQFF; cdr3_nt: TGTGCCAGTAGTATAGGGATAGCGATATACAATGAGCAGTTCTTC
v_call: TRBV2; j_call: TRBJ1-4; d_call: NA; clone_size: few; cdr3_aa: CASSEWQTTNEKLFF; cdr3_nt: TGTGCCAGCAGTGAATGGCAGACAACTAATGAAAAACTGTTTTTT
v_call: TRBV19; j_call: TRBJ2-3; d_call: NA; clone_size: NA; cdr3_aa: CASSQGVPDTQYF; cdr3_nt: TGTGCCAGTAGTCAGGGTGTGCCAGATACGCAGTATTTT
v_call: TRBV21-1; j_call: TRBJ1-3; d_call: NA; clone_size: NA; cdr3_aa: CASSKGSPVSSGNTIYF; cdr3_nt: TGTGCCAGCAGCAAAGGATCACCGGTTTCTTCTGGAAACACCATATATTTT
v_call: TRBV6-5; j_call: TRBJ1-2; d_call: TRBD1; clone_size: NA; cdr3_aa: CASSPQDRGWYGYTF; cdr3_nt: TGTGCCAGCAGTCCTCAGGACAGGGGTTGGTATGGCTACACCTTC
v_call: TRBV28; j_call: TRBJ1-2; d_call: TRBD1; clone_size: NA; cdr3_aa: CASSERQGFYGYTF; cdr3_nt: TGTGCCAGCAGTGAACGACAGGGGTTCTATGGCTACACCTTC
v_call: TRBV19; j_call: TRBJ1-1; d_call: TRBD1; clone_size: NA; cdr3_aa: CASSTGDRVNTEAFF; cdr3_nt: TGTGCCAGTAGTACGGGGGACAGGGTTAACACTGAAGCTTTCTTT
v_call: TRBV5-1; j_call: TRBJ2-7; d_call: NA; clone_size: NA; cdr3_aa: CASRASGSQQYF; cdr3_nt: TGCGCCAGCAGGGCCTCCGGGAGTCAACAGTACTTC